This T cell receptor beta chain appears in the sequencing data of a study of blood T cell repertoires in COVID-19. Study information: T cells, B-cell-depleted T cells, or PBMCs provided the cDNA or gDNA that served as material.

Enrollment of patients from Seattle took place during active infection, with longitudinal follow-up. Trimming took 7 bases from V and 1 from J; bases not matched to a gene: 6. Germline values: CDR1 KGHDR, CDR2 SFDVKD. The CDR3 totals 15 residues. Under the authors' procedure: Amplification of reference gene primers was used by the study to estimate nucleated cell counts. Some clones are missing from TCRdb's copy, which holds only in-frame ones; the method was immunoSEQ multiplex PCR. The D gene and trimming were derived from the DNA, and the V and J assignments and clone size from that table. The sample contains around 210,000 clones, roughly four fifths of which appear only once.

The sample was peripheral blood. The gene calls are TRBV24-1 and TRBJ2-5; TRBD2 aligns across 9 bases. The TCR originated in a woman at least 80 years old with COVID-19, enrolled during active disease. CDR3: CATSSGGGVQETQYF. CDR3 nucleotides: TGTGCCACCAGCTCCGGCGGGGGGGTCCAAGAGACCCAGTACTTC.